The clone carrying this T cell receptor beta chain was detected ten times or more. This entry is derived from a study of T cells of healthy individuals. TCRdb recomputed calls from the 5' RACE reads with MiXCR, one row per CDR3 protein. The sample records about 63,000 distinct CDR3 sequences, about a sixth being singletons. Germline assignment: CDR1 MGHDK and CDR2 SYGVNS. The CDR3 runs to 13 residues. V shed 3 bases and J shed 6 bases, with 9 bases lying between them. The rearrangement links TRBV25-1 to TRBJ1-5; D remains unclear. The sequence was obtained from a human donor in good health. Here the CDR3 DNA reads TGTGCCAGCAGTGACTCGGGTGGTCAGCCCCAGCATTTT. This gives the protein CASSDSGGQPQHF.